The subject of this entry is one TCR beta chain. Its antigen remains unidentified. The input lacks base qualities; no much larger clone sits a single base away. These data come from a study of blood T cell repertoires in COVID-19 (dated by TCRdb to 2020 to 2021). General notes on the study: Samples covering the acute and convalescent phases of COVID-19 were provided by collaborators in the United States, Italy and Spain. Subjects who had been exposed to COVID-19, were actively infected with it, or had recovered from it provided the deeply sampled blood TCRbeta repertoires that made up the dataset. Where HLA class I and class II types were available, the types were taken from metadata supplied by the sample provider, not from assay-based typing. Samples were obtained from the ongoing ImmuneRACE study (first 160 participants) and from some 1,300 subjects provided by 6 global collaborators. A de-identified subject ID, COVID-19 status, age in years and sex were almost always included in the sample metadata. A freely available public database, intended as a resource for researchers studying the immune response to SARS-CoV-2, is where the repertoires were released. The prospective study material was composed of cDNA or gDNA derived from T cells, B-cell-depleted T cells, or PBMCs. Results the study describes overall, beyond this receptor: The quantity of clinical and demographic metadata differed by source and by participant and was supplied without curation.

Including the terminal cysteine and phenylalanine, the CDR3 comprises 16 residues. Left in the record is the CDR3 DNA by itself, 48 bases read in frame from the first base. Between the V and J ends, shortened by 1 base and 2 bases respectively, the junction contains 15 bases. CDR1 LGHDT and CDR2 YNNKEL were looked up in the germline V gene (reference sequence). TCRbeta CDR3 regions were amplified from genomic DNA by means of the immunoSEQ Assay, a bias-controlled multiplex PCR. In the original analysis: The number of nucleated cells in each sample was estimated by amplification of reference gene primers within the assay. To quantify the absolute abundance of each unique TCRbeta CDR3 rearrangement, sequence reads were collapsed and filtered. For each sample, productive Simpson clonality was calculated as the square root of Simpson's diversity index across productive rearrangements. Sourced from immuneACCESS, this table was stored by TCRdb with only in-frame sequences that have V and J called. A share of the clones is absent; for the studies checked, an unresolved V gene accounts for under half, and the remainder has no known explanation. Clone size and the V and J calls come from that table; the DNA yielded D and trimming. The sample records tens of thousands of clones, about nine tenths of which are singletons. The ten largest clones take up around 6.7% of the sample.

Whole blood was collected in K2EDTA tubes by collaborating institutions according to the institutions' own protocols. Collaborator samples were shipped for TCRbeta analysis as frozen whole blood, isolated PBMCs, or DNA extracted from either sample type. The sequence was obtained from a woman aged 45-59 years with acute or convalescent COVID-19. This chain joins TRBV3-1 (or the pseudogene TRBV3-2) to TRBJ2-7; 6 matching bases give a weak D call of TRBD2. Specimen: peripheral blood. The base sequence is TGTGCCAGCAGCCAAGGGTTAGCGGAGATGGCCTACGAGCAGTACTTC. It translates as CASSQGLAEMAYEQYF.